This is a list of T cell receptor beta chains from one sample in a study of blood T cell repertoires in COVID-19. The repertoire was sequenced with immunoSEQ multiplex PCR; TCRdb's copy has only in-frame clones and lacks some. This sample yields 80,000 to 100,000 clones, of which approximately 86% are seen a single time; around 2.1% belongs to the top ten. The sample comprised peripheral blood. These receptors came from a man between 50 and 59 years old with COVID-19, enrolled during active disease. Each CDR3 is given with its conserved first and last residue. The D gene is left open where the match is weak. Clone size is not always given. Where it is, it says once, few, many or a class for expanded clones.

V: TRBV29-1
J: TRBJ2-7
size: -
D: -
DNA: TGCAGCGCCTCCGGGGGCGGGGGCTACGAGCAGTACTTC
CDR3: CSASGGGGYEQYF

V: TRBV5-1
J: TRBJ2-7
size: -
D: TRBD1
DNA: TGCGCCAGCAGCTTTGTGACAGGGCCCGGCGAGCAGTACTTC
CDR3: CASSFVTGPGEQYF

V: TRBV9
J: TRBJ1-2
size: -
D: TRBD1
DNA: TGTGCCAGCAGCGTAGATTCAGGGGGCTATGGCTACACCTTC
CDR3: CASSVDSGGYGYTF

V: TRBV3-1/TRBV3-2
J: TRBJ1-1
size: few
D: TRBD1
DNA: TGTGCCAGCAGCCGACCAAGTTTCACCGGGACAGGGAACACTGAAGCTTTCTTT
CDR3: CASSRPSFTGTGNTEAFF

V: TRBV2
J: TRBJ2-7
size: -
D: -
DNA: TGTGCCAGCAATGCGGAAACCTACGAGCAGTACTTC
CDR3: CASNAETYEQYF

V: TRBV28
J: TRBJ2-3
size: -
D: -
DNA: TGTGCCAGCAGTTTATTGGACATAATCACAGATACGCAGTATTTT
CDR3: CASSLLDIITDTQYF

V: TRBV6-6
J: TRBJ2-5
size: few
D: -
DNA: TGTGCCAGCAGTAGCCCGGGGATTAGGGCCCAAGAGACCCAGTACTTC
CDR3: CASSSPGIRAQETQYF

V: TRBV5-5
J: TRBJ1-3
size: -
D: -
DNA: TGTGCCAGCAGTTTGGGGGCCCGCCGGTTGAACACCATATATTTT
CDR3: CASSLGARRLNTIYF

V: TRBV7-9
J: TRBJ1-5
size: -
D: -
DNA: TGTGCCAGCAGCTCCCCGGACACGGGCGGCAATCAGCCCCAGCATTTT
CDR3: CASSSPDTGGNQPQHF

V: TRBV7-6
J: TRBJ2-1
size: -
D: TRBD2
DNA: TGTGCCAGCAGCTTAGCGGTTAGCGGGGGTAATGAGCAGTTCTTC
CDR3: CASSLAVSGGNEQFF

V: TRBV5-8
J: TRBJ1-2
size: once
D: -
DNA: TGTGCCAGCAGCTTGACAGACCCTGTCTATGGCTACACCTTC
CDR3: CASSLTDPVYGYTF

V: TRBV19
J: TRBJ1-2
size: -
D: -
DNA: TGTGCCACACAGGATAACGTACGAGGAGTCAACTATGGCTACACCTTC
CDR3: CATQDNVRGVNYGYTF

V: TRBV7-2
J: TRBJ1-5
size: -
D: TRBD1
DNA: TGTGCCAGCAGCCTAGGACAGGGGGTTAATCAGCCCCAGCATTTT
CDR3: CASSLGQGVNQPQHF

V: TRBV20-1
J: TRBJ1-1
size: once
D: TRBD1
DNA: TGCAGTGCTAGTCGCAGGGGGTCAAGGACTGAAGCTTTCTTT
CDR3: CSASRRGSRTEAFF